A single sample is the source of the 25 T cell receptor beta chains below, sequenced in a study of blood T cell repertoires in COVID-19. TCRdb's table, derived via immunoSEQ multiplex PCR, lists solely in-frame clones and lacks some. The sample has some 80,000 clones, around 84% seen once. The sequenced material came from peripheral blood. These receptor sequences come from a woman in her sixties or seventies with acute or convalescent COVID-19.

The CDR3 reads CASSLAGQGKETQYF. The CDR3 region has the DNA TGCGCCAGCAGCTTGGCCGGACAGGGGAAAGAGACCCAGTACTTC. V and J are TRBV5-1 and TRBJ2-5, with 9 positions matching TRBD1. Germline V gene sequence: CDR1 SGHRS, CDR2 YFSETQ. This CDR3 region has 15 residues. V lost 0 bases and J lost 3; bases outside the gene matches: 3.

The chain links TRBV6-2 or TRBV6-3 to TRBJ2-2; D is perhaps TRBD2 (6 bases). Germline CDR1 is MNHEY and CDR2 is SVGEGT. V lost 0 bases, J lost 0 bases, and 8 bases lay in between. This CDR3 is 16 amino acids long. This CDR3 is CASSYSGLTNTGELFF. DNA for the CDR3: TGTGCCAGCAGTTACTCGGGACTTACGAACACCGGGGAGCTGTTTTTT.

J is TRBJ2-1 and V is TRBV19, with a weak D call TRBD1 (5 bases). Trimming stripped 3 bases from V and 0 bases from J, with 9 bases between. CDR1 is LNHDA and CDR2 is SQIVND in the germline V gene (reference sequence). This CDR3 region has 15 residues. CDR3 DNA: TGTGCCAGTAGTATGGGGCGGTTCTCCTACAATGAGCAGTTCTTC. Its protein product is CASSMGRFSYNEQFF.

V and J are TRBV12-3 or TRBV12-4 and TRBJ2-7; 8 nucleotides agree with TRBD1. The V and J ends lost 6 bases and 6 bases, in that order; junction bases with no gene match: 7. The CDR3 has 13 residues. CDR3 sequence reads: CASSSAGGVEQYF. The CDR3, as DNA: TGTGCCAGCAGCTCGGCAGGGGGCGTCGAGCAGTACTTC.

This chain links TRBV19 with TRBJ1-6, with 7 bases that match TRBD1. The CDR3 has 14 residues. J was trimmed by 7 bases and V by 7 bases; bases with no gene match: 7. Per germline, CDR1 LNHDA and CDR2 SQIVND (reference sequence). The CDR3 is CASTTTGFNSPLHF. CDR3 in DNA: TGTGCCAGTACCACGACAGGGTTCAATTCACCCCTCCACTTT. Combining the CDR3 with reference TRBV19 and TRBJ1-6 gives the whole variable domain DGGITQSPKYLFRKEGQNVTLSCEQNLNHDAMYWYRQDPGQGLRLIYYSQIVNDFQKGDIAEGYSVSREKKESFPLTVTSAQKNPTAFYLCASTTTGFNSPLHFGNGTRLTVT.

This chain uses TRBV11-2 with TRBJ2-2; D unresolved. CDR3 size: 14 residues. Germline CDR1 SGHAT, CDR2 FQNNGV. The ends were cut back, 8 bases at V and 3 bases at J, with 13 bases in the middle. Here the CDR3 reads CASAHERHTGELFF. DNA of the CDR3: TGTGCCAGCGCACATGAGCGTCACACCGGGGAGCTGTTTTTT.

The gene calls are TRBV7-3 and TRBJ2-3; 14 positions match TRBD2. The germline CDR1 and CDR2 sequences are SGHTA and FQGTGA. The V gene end was trimmed by 4 bases and the J gene end by 7 bases; junction bases not matched to a gene: 4. The length of the CDR3 is 15 residues. The CDR3 loop reads CASSSGLAGVYTQYF. The CDR3 DNA is TGTGCCAGCAGCTCGGGACTAGCGGGAGTTTATACGCAGTATTTT.

This chain joins TRBV6-1 and TRBJ2-3; D remains ambiguous. The CDR3 totals 16 residues. Trimming pared 3 bases from V and 0 bases from J, leaving 13 bases between. From germline, CDR1 is MNHNS and CDR2 SASEGT. CDR3 DNA sequence: TGTGCCAGCAGTGACCCCTACCGCCCTAGCACAGATACGCAGTATTTT. Protein product: CASSDPYRPSTDTQYF.

The J gene is TRBJ2-5, the V gene TRBV4-1; D perhaps matches TRBD1 (5 bases). Germline V gives CDR1 MGHRA, CDR2 YSYEKL. The CDR3 length is 17 residues. V lost 1 base, J lost 3 bases, and 18 bases lay in between. The DNA for the CDR3 is TGCGCCAGCAGCCAAGGAGTCGCGTGGCAGGGTGAAGAGACCCAGTACTTC. It codes for CASSQGVAWQGEETQYF.

The chain employs TRBV12-3 or TRBV12-4 and TRBJ2-1, with unresolved D. Trimming removed 7 bases from V and 6 bases from J, with 7 bases in between. This CDR3 contains 11 residues. The CDR3 region has the DNA TGTGCCAGCACTGGCTCCAATGAGCAGTTCTTC. It encodes CASTGSNEQFF.

The V gene is TRBV3-1 (or the pseudogene TRBV3-2), the J gene TRBJ2-3, with D possibly matching TRBD2 (6 bases). The CDR3 sequence is 20 residues long. The germline gives CDR1 LGHDT, CDR2 YNNKEL (reference sequence). V was cut by 0 bases and J by 0 bases, with 22 bases left in between. This chain's CDR3 is CASSQELVEFGGSSTDTQYF. Written as DNA, the CDR3 is TGTGCCAGCAGCCAAGAACTCGTGGAATTCGGGGGATCTAGCACAGATACGCAGTATTTT.

V and J are TRBV6-5 and TRBJ2-7; possible D gene TRBD2, 6 bases. This CDR3 is 12 amino acids long. The germline V gene encodes CDR1 MNHEY and CDR2 SVGAGI. Trimming removed 7 bases from V and 4 bases from J, with 11 bases in between. CDR3 DNA sequence: TGTGCCAGCACGGGGGTCGCTTACGAGCAGTACTTC. Translation: CASTGVAYEQYF.

V usage is TRBV5-8 and J usage is TRBJ1-1, with D uncertain. Trimming took off 2 bases at V and 1 base at J, with 6 bases between the two ends. The CDR3 contains 13 residues. The germline V gene encodes CDR1 SGHTS and CDR2 YDEGEE. The CDR3 loop is CASSLMRNTEAFF. CDR3 DNA sequence: TGTGCCAGCAGCTTAATGCGGAACACTGAAGCTTTCTTT. Based on the CDR3 plus reference TRBV5-8 and TRBJ1-1, the full variable domain is EAGVTQSPTHLIKTRGQQATLRCSPISGHTSVYWYQQALGLGLQFLLWYDEGEERNRGNFPPRFSGRQFPNYSSELNVNALELEDSALYLCASSLMRNTEAFFGQGTRLTVV.

The chain couples TRBV7-3 to TRBJ2-1, with 14 positions matching TRBD2. J gave up 5 bases and V 1 base, and 4 bases lay outside the gene matches. The CDR3 runs to 17 residues. CDR1 SGHTA and CDR2 FQGTGA come from the germline V gene. CDR3 in amino acids: CASSLSGTSGSNNEQFF. CDR3 sequence (DNA): TGTGCCAGCAGCTTAAGTGGGACTAGCGGGAGCAACAATGAGCAGTTCTTC.

The rearrangement uses TRBV5-1 and TRBJ2-1; TRBD2 agrees at 12 bases. V lost 3 bases and J lost 8; bases outside the gene matches: 6. This CDR3 has 15 residues. CDR1 SGHRS and CDR2 YFSETQ come from the germline V gene. CDR3 amino acids: CASSWELAGGHEQFF. The CDR3 bases are TGCGCCAGCAGCTGGGAACTAGCGGGAGGCCATGAGCAGTTCTTC.

The rearrangement links TRBV19 to TRBJ1-1, with a tentative D call TRBD1 (6 bases). The CDR3 runs to 14 residues. Germline loops: CDR1 LNHDA, CDR2 SQIVND (reference sequence). V lost 6 bases and J 0 bases, leaving 11 bases between the germline ends. The CDR3 sequence is CASRDDRMNTEAFF. The DNA of the CDR3 is TGTGCCAGTAGGGATGACAGGATGAACACTGAAGCTTTCTTT. Full variable domain (remainder filled in from reference TRBV19 and TRBJ1-1): DGGITQSPKYLFRKEGQNVTLSCEQNLNHDAMYWYRQDPGQGLRLIYYSQIVNDFQKGDIAEGYSVSREKKESFPLTVTSAQKNPTAFYLCASRDDRMNTEAFFGQGTRLTVV.

V usage is TRBV7-2 and J usage is TRBJ2-2, with D uncertain. Germline V CDR1 and CDR2: SGHTA, FQGNSA. The CDR3 contains 14 residues. Trimming shortened V by 5 bases and J by 8 bases, and 15 bases separated the two germline ends. The CDR3 loop reads CASSAAGPVGELFF. DNA of the CDR3: TGTGCCAGCAGCGCGGCTGGCCCGGTGGGGGAGCTGTTTTTT.

This clone was seen a handful of times. The rearrangement links TRBV7-9 to TRBJ2-2, with D possibly TRBD2 on 6 matching bases. Trimming stripped 7 bases from V and 5 bases from J, with 20 bases between. CDR3 length: 16 residues. From germline, CDR1 is SEHNR and CDR2 FQNEAQ (reference sequence). CDR3 in amino acids: CASNLVELAITGELFF. CDR3 sequence (DNA): TGTGCCAGCAACCTTGTGGAACTAGCAATAACCGGGGAGCTGTTTTTT.

The chain combines TRBV21-1 with TRBJ2-1; TRBD2, the table's D call, lacks a check against the DNA. TRBV21-1 is a pseudogene locus. The CDR3 covers 17 residues. The CDR3 DNA reads as TGTGCCAGCAGCAACCCTCGAGCGGGAGGCACCTACAATGAGCAGTTCTTC. Translated: CASSNPRAGGTYNEQFF.

This clone was seen once. The chain is built from TRBV10-3 and TRBJ1-5; D perhaps matches TRBD1 (6 bases). There are 14 residues in the CDR3. V lost 3 bases and J 2 bases, leaving 8 bases between the germline ends. Germline CDR1 and CDR2: ENHRY and SYGVKD. CDR3 region: CAISEQGGNQPQHF. The CDR3 DNA reads TGTGCCATCAGTGAACAGGGCGGCAATCAGCCCCAGCATTTT.

This clone was detected once. The gene calls are TRBV7-3 and TRBJ2-1; possible D gene TRBD2, 5 bases. Germline V gives CDR1 SGHTA, CDR2 FQGTGA. Trimming stripped 4 bases from V and 1 base from J, with 11 bases between. The CDR3 extends over 15 amino acids. CDR3 amino acids: CASSSAGPSYNEQFF. CDR3 coding DNA: TGTGCCAGCAGCTCGGCGGGCCCATCCTACAATGAGCAGTTCTTC.

The gene calls are TRBV6-6 and TRBJ2-7; maybe TRBD1 (5 bases). V shed 2 bases and J shed 5 bases, with 10 bases lying between them. The CDR3 runs to 13 residues. The germline V gene encodes CDR1 MNHNY and CDR2 SVGAGI (reference sequence). The CDR3 bases are TGTGCCAGCAGTTACCAGGGTTGGCACGAGCAGTACTTC. This codes for CASSYQGWHEQYF.

This clone appeared once. This chain connects TRBV6-5 to TRBJ1-1; D may be TRBD1 (5 bases). Trimming took off 5 bases at V and 6 bases at J, with 13 bases between the two ends. CDR1 is MNHEY and CDR2 is SVGAGI in the germline V gene. The CDR3 extends over 13 amino acids. In DNA, the CDR3 is TGTGCCAGCAGTCCCCAGACAGAAGCTGAAGCTTTCTTT. As protein: CASSPQTEAEAFF.

This clone showed up just a few times. The V and J genes are TRBV7-8 and TRBJ1-1; possibly TRBD1 for D (6 bases). The germline V and J ends were trimmed by 3 bases and 0 bases, with 8 bases remaining between them. Germline V gene lookup returns CDR1 SGHVS and CDR2 FQNEAQ. The length of the CDR3 is 14 residues. This CDR3 is CASSFGQLNTEAFF. The CDR3 DNA sequence: TGTGCCAGCAGCTTTGGACAGTTGAACACTGAAGCTTTCTTT.

This clone was counted only a few times. The CDR3 is CASSLGGRAADTQYF. The CDR3 DNA reads as TGTGCCAGCAGCTTGGGTGGGAGGGCCGCAGATACGCAGTATTTT. This chain joins TRBV5-8 and TRBJ2-3; TRBD2 matches 7 bases. V trimming: 0 bases; J trimming: 4 bases; junction bases outside the gene matches: 5. The CDR3 runs to 15 residues. Per germline, CDR1 SGHTS and CDR2 YDEGEE.